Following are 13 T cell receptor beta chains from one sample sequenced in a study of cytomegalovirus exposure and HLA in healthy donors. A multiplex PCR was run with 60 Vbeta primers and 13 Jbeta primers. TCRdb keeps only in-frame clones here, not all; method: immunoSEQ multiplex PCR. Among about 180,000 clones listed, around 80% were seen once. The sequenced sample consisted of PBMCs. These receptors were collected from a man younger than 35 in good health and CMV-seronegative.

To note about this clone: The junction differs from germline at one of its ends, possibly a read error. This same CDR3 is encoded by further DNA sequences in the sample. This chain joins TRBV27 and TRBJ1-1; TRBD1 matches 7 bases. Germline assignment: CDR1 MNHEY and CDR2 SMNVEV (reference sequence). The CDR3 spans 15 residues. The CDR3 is CASNSLQGLNTEAFF. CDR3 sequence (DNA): TGTGCCAGCAATTCCCTACAGGGGTTGAACACTGAAGCCTTCTTT.

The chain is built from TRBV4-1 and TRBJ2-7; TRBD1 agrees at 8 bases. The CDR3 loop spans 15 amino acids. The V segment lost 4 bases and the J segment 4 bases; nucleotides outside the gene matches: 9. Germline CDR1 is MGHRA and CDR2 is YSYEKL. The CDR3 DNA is TGCGCCAGCAGCCCCGGGCAGGGGGCTAGGTACGAGCAGTACTTC. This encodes CASSPGQGARYEQYF.

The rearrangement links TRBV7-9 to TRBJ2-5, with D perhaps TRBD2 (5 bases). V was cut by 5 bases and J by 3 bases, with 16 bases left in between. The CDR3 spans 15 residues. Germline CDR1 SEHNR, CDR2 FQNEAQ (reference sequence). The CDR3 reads CASSPLWEKKETQYF. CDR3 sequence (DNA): TGTGCCAGCAGCCCTTTGTGGGAGAAAAAAGAGACCCAGTACTTC.

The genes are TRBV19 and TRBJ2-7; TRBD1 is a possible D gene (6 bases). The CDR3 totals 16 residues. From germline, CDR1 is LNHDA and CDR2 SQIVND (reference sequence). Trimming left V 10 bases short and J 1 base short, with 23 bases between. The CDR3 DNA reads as TGTGCCACCGTCGGACCCGGAAGGGGGAGATCCTACGAGCAGTACTTC. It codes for CATVGPGRGRSYEQYF.

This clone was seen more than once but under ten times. CDR3 amino acids: CAIILVRDRAAFKGGNQPQHF. In DNA, the CDR3 is TGTGCCATCATCCTGGTCCGGGACAGGGCGGCGTTCAAAGGGGGCAATCAGCCCCAGCATTTT. This sequence joins TRBV10-3 and TRBJ1-5; TRBD1 agrees at 9 bases. Trimming removed 7 bases from V and 2 bases from J; junction bases left unmatched: 24. CDR3 length: 21 amino acids. Germline-derived CDR1 and CDR2 are ENHRY and SYGVKD.

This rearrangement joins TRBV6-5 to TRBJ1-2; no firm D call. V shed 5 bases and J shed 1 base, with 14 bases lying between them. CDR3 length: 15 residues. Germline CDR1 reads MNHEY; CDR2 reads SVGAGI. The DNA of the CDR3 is TGTGCCAGCAGTCGGGATCTTTTCGGTAACTATGGCTACACCTTC. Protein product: CASSRDLFGNYGYTF.

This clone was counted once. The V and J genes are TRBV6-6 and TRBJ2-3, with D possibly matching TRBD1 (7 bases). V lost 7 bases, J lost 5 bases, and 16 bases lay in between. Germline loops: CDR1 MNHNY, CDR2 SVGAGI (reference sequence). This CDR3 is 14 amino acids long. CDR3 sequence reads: CASTPGGWGDTQYF. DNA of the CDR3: TGTGCCAGCACCCCAGGGGGGTGGGGAGATACGCAGTATTTT.

CDR3 in amino acids: CASSLARGGIETQYF. The DNA of the CDR3 is TGTGCCAGCAGCTTGGCGCGGGGGGGCATAGAGACCCAGTACTTC. J is TRBJ2-5 and V is TRBV5-8; 9 bases align to TRBD2. CDR1 is SGHTS and CDR2 is YDEGEE in the germline V gene. CDR3 length: 15 residues. V was pared by 0 bases and J by 4 bases, with 4 bases of the junction left unmatched.

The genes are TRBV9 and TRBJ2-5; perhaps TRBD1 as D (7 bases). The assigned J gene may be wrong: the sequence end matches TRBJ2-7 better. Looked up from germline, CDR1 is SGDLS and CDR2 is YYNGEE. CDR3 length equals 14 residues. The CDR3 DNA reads TGTGCCAGCAGCGACGCGGGACAGCCCTACGAGCAGTACTTC. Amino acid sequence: CASSDAGQPYEQYF.

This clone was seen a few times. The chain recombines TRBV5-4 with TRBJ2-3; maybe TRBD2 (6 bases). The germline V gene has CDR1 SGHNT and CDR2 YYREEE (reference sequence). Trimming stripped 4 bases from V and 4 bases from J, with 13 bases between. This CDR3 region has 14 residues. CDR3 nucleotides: TGTGCCAGCAGCCGGGACCAGCGGGCAGATACGCAGTATTTT. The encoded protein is CASSRDQRADTQYF.

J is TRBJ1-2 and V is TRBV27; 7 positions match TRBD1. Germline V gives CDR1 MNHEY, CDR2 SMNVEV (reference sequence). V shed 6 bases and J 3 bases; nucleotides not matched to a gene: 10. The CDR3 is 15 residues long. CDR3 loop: CASRQGSSYYYGYTF. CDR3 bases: TGTGCCAGCAGACAGGGGAGTTCCTACTACTATGGCTACACCTTC.

CDR3 sequence reads: CASSPGGSSFFGYGYTF. The CDR3, as DNA: TGTGCCAGCAGCCCCGGGGGATCTTCCTTTTTTGGCTATGGCTACACCTTC. J is TRBJ1-2 and V is TRBV5-8; maybe TRBD1 (5 bases). The ends were cut back, 4 bases at V and 4 bases at J, with 23 bases in the middle. CDR1 and CDR2 from the germline V gene are SGHTS and YDEGEE. This CDR3 region has 17 residues.

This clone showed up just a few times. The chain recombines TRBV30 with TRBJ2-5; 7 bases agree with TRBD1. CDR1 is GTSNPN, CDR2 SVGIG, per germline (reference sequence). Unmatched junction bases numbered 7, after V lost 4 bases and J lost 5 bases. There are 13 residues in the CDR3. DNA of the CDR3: TGTGCCTGGACCAGGGACAGCAAGGAGACCCAGTACTTC. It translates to CAWTRDSKETQYF.